This T cell receptor (beta chain) stems from a study of blood T cell repertoires in COVID-19. At the level of the study: COVID-19 samples from acute and convalescent phases originated in the United States, Italy and Spain. Sources were T cells, B-cell-depleted T cells, or PBMCs; the material itself was cDNA or gDNA.

As handled by the study authors: Counts of nucleated cells, estimated from reference gene primer amplification, were obtained. Using immunoSEQ multiplex PCR, the repertoire was profiled, and TCRdb retains in-frame clones only, with some absent. The V and J calls and clone size are taken from that table; D and trimming were inferred from the DNA. Of 65,000 to 95,000 clones in the sample, roughly 90% are singletons; the top ten hold about 4.8%. With V trimmed by 8 bases and J by 3 bases, 7 bases remained unmatched. This CDR3 spans 13 amino acids. The germline gives CDR1 MDHEN, CDR2 SYDVKM. The sample taken for sequencing was peripheral blood. The J gene is TRBJ2-7, the V gene TRBV28; 7 nucleotides match TRBD1. This sequence was found in a man aged 45-65 years with active COVID-19. The CDR3 reads CASWTGGGYEQYF. For the CDR3, the DNA is TGTGCCAGCTGGACAGGAGGTGGCTACGAGCAGTACTTC.